Shown below are 29 T cell receptor beta chains from a single sample sequenced in a study of cytomegalovirus exposure and HLA in healthy donors (dated 2017 in TCRdb). Libraries were built with the immunoSEQ multiplex PCR assay. For the multiplex PCR, a mixture combining 60 forward primers for TCR Vbeta segments and 13 reverse primers for TCR Jbeta segments was used. TCRdb retrieved this table from immuneACCESS and kept in-frame rearrangements only. Not all clones are present; in checked studies, unresolved V genes account for under half, and no reason is known for the remainder. Within this sample are tens of thousands of clones, with less than 85% of them counted one time only. Together, the top ten hold roughly 9.7% of the sample. The specimen was PBMCs. The receptors come from a woman aged 45 to 65 in good health and CMV-seropositive.

The V and J genes are TRBV29-1 and TRBJ2-3, with unresolved D. CDR3 length: 11 residues. CDR1 is SQVTM and CDR2 is ANQGSEA in the germline V gene. Trimming left V 7 bases short and J 5 bases short, with 10 bases between. CDR3 sequence reads: CSGRFLDTQYF. Here the CDR3 DNA reads TGCAGCGGTAGATTCCTAGATACGCAGTATTTT.

This clone has a handful of counts. J is TRBJ2-7 and V is TRBV19; unclear D gene. Germline CDR1 and CDR2: LNHDA and SQIVND (reference sequence). This CDR3 comprises 15 residues. Between the trimmed V and J ends, which lost 4 bases and 0 bases, there was a span of 13 bases. The CDR3 region has the DNA TGTGCCAGTAGTAGAGATACCCAGGTCTCCTACGAGCAGTACTTC. Its protein is CASSRDTQVSYEQYF.

This clone was counted a few times. The chain couples TRBV10-3 to TRBJ2-1; tentative D call: TRBD1 (5 bases). The CDR3 is 14 residues long. Trimming removed 0 bases from V and 2 bases from J, with 5 bases in between. Looked up from germline, CDR1 is ENHRY and CDR2 is SYGVKD. This chain's CDR3 is CAISESTAYNEQFF. CDR3 DNA: TGTGCCATCAGTGAGTCGACAGCCTACAATGAGCAGTTCTTC.

The V and J genes are TRBV9 and TRBJ1-1; D is perhaps TRBD1 (5 bases). Germline CDR1 reads SGDLS; CDR2 reads YYNGEE. The V end lost 7 bases, the J end lost 6 bases, and 25 bases lay between the germline ends. This CDR3 is built from 16 residues. For the CDR3, the DNA is TGTGCCAGCCGAGCGGGGTTAGGGACCTCCCGGGCTGAAGCTTTCTTT. Residues: CASRAGLGTSRAEAFF.

The J gene is TRBJ2-1, the V gene TRBV7-8; TRBD1 agrees at 9 bases. V dropped 6 bases and J dropped 8; count of bases not matched to a gene: 5. From germline, CDR1 is SGHVS and CDR2 FQNEAQ. The length of the CDR3 is 13 residues. DNA for the CDR3: TGTGCCAGCAGTCCGACAGGGGGATATGAGCAGTTCTTC. Protein: CASSPTGGYEQFF.

This chain connects TRBV28 to TRBJ2-2; D unclear. V dropped 8 bases and J dropped 2 bases, with 6 bases sitting between them. This CDR3 spans 12 amino acids. The germline V gene encodes CDR1 MDHEN and CDR2 SYDVKM. The CDR3 protein is CASLHNTGELFF. The CDR3 DNA follows: TGTGCCAGCTTACATAACACCGGGGAGCTGTTTTTT.

The chain recombines TRBV28 with TRBJ2-7; 11 positions agree with TRBD2. The V and J ends lost 6 bases and 1 base, in that order; junction bases with no gene match: 11. This CDR3 is built from 17 residues. CDR1 and CDR2 from the germline V gene are MDHEN and SYDVKM. CDR3 protein: CASRGGRLAGSSYEQYF. The CDR3 nucleotides are TGTGCCAGCAGGGGGGGGCGACTAGCGGGGAGTTCCTACGAGCAGTACTTC.

The chain carries TRBV7-9 and TRBJ2-7; TRBD2 aligns across 10 bases. Germline V CDR1 and CDR2: SEHNR, FQNEAQ (reference sequence). The CDR3 sequence is 18 residues long. V shed 1 base, J shed 0 bases, and the junction held 9 bases outside the gene matches. The CDR3, as DNA: TGTGCCAGCAGCTTAGTTTGGACTAGCGGACTGAGCTCCTACGAGCAGTACTTC. It codes for CASSLVWTSGLSSYEQYF.

The genes are TRBV13 and TRBJ2-7; a possible D gene is TRBD2 (5 bases). The germline CDR1 and CDR2 sequences are PRHDT and FYEKMQ (reference sequence). V was trimmed by 2 bases and J by 4 bases, leaving 12 bases between them. The CDR3 is 14 amino acids. The CDR3 DNA follows: TGTGCCAGCAGCTTAAGAACTAGTCGGTACGAGCAGTACTTC. Translating it yields CASSLRTSRYEQYF.

The V and J genes are TRBV6-4 and TRBJ1-2, with TRBD1 identical over 9 bases. The germline CDR1 and CDR2 sequences are MRHNA and SNTAGT. The CDR3 extends over 15 amino acids. The ends lost 7 bases at V and 4 bases at J; junction bases unmatched: 10. The CDR3, as DNA: TGTGCCAGCACCCGGGAACAGGGGGCTTCCTATGGCTACACCTTC. Encoded protein: CASTREQGASYGYTF.

CDR3 in DNA: TGTGCCTGGAGTGTACGAGGAGGAGACGGCTACACCTTC. As protein: CAWSVRGGDGYTF. This chain links TRBV30 with TRBJ1-2; unclear D gene. Trimming removed 0 bases from V and 8 bases from J, with 13 bases in between. The CDR3 loop spans 13 amino acids. Germline V gives CDR1 GTSNPN, CDR2 SVGIG (reference sequence).

V and J are TRBV27 and TRBJ2-7; the D is unclear. This CDR3 has 14 amino acids. CDR1 is MNHEY, CDR2 SMNVEV, per germline (reference sequence). Between the trimmed V and J ends, which lost 1 base and 6 bases, there was a span of 13 bases. The CDR3, as DNA: TGTGCCAGCAGTTTATATCCTCGCACCGGCGAGCAGTACTTC. Translated: CASSLYPRTGEQYF.

The chain combines TRBV7-3 with TRBJ2-5; D is unclear. The germline V and J ends were trimmed by 3 bases and 4 bases, with 9 bases remaining between them. The CDR3 length is 13 residues. The V gene's germline CDR1 is SGHTA and CDR2 FQGTGA. CDR3 residues: CASSLGRLETQYF. CDR3 DNA: TGTGCCAGCAGCTTGGGCAGGCTAGAGACCCAGTACTTC.

The chain has TRBV27 and TRBJ1-5, with 11 nucleotides matching TRBD1. The germline gives CDR1 MNHEY, CDR2 SMNVEV (reference sequence). V lost 4 bases to trimming and J lost 2 bases; unmatched junction nucleotides: 4. The CDR3 is 16 amino acids. The DNA for the CDR3 is TGTGCCAGCAGTTCTGGGACAGGGGGAGGCAATCAGCCCCAGCATTTT. Amino acid sequence: CASSSGTGGGNQPQHF.

This clone occurred a few times. The chain is built from TRBV11-2 and TRBJ1-2, with 9 positions matching TRBD1. CDR1 and CDR2 (germline): SGHAT, FQNNGV. The trim removed 8 bases at V and 8 bases at J, leaving 12 bases unmatched. The length of the CDR3 is 14 residues. The CDR3 nucleotides read TGTGCCAGCCTTAAACGGACAGGGGTCGGCGGCTACACCTTC. It encodes CASLKRTGVGGYTF.

V is TRBV5-1 and J is TRBJ2-1; TRBD2 matches 8 bases. CDR3 length: 15 residues. Trimming took 0 bases from V and 5 from J; bases not matched to a gene: 4. Germline V gene data show CDR1 as SGHRS and CDR2 as YFSETQ. CDR3 protein: CASSLGVAGHNEQFF. The CDR3 coding sequence is TGCGCCAGCAGCTTGGGGGTAGCGGGACACAATGAGCAGTTCTTC.

V and J are TRBV28 and TRBJ2-7; 10 bases align to TRBD1. The trim removed 7 bases at V and 7 bases at J, leaving 10 bases unmatched. Germline CDR1 MDHEN, CDR2 SYDVKM. The CDR3 length is 14 residues. CDR3 coding DNA: TGTGCCAGCATTTCGGACAGGGGGAAATTGGAGCAGTACTTC. Its protein product is CASISDRGKLEQYF.

The genes are TRBV7-3 and TRBJ2-6; D remains unclear. CDR3 size: 19 residues. Trimming took 5 bases from V and 0 from J, leaving 20 bases between them. Germline CDR1 is SGHTA and CDR2 is FQGTGA. CDR3 in DNA: TGTGCCAGCAGCCTCCCCCGATCCGGCGGCCTCTCTGGGGCCAACGTCCTGACTTTC. Protein: CASSLPRSGGLSGANVLTF.

CDR3: CASSPGAHYGYTF. The CDR3 DNA reads TGTGCCAGCTCCCCAGGGGCGCACTATGGCTACACCTTC. V gene TRBV28 combines with J gene TRBJ1-2; TRBD1 might be the D (6 bases). Trimming left V 8 bases short and J 3 bases short, with 13 bases between. The CDR3 is 13 residues long. Germline loops: CDR1 MDHEN, CDR2 SYDVKM.

This clone appeared once. V gene TRBV6-1 combines with J gene TRBJ2-7; 10 bases map to TRBD1. This CDR3 contains 15 residues. J was trimmed by 1 base and V by 5 bases; bases with no gene match: 5. CDR1 is MNHNS and CDR2 is SASEGT in the germline V gene. CDR3 in amino acids: CASSPRQGASYEQYF. CDR3 nucleotides: TGTGCCAGCAGTCCCCGACAGGGGGCTTCCTACGAGCAGTACTTC.

The chain carries TRBV21-1 and TRBJ1-1; the D call TRBD1 from the table was never checked on the DNA. TRBV21-1 is a known pseudogene. This CDR3 has 16 residues. The CDR3, as DNA: TGTGCCAGCAGCAAAGGGGGTGAGGACAGGAACACTGAAGCTTTCTTT. Amino acid sequence: CASSKGGEDRNTEAFF.

CDR3 DNA: TGCGCCAGCAGCCAACGTAAGTCGGGACAGGGCTACAATGAGCAGTTCTTC. Translating gives CASSQRKSGQGYNEQFF. The J gene is TRBJ2-1, the V gene TRBV4-1; 9 bases agree with TRBD1. This CDR3 has 17 amino acids. CDR1 MGHRA and CDR2 YSYEKL come from the germline V gene. Losses at the gene ends were 2 bases for V and 3 bases for J; bases not matched to a gene: 8.

V is TRBV6-5 and J is TRBJ2-3, with a tentative D call TRBD2 (5 bases). CDR1 is MNHEY and CDR2 is SVGAGI in the germline V gene. The length of the CDR3 is 15 residues. V was pared by 4 bases and J by 1 base, with 12 bases between. The CDR3 DNA reads TGTGCCAGCAGTTCCCGCGGGCAGGGCACAGATACGCAGTATTTT. It codes for CASSSRGQGTDTQYF.

The gene calls are TRBV19 and TRBJ2-4; maybe TRBD1 (7 bases). Between the trimmed V and J ends, which lost 6 bases and 7 bases, there was a span of 16 bases. Per the germline V gene, CDR1 is LNHDA and CDR2 is SQIVND (reference sequence). This CDR3 region has 14 residues. The DNA for the CDR3 is TGTGCCAGTAGCCTACAGGGGAGCGGGAACATTCAGTACTTC. It is translated as CASSLQGSGNIQYF.

The chain employs TRBV7-8 and TRBJ1-2; no definite D call. The CDR3 spans 14 residues. With 1 base removed from V and 2 bases from J, the gap between germline ends came to 8 bases. Germline V gene sequence: CDR1 SGHVS, CDR2 FQNEAQ. For the CDR3, the DNA is TGTGCCAGCAGCTTAGGCCACAGCAACTATGGCTACACCTTC. Its protein is CASSLGHSNYGYTF.

The V gene is TRBV27, the J gene TRBJ1-2, with D possibly TRBD1 on 6 matching bases. Germline-derived CDR1 and CDR2 are MNHEY and SMNVEV (reference sequence). The CDR3 consists of 12 residues. V shed 5 bases and J shed 9 bases, with 13 bases lying between them. CDR3 protein: CASSPGQPRYTF. In nucleotides, the CDR3 is TGTGCCAGCAGTCCAGGACAGCCACGCTACACCTTC.

The genes are TRBV25-1 and TRBJ2-2, with D perhaps matching TRBD2 (7 bases). CDR1 is MGHDK, CDR2 SYGVNS, per germline. Trimming removed 1 base from V and 4 bases from J, with 16 bases in between. The CDR3 is 17 residues long. As DNA, the CDR3 is TGTGCCAGCAGTGAATGGGGGGCGGGAGTGAGCACCGGGGAGCTGTTTTTT. Amino acids: CASSEWGAGVSTGELFF. The whole variable domain, remainder taken from reference TRBV25-1 and TRBJ2-2, is EADIYQTPRYLVIGTGKKITLECSQTMGHDKMYWYQQDPGMELHLIHYSYGVNSTEKGDLSSESTVSRIRTEHFPLTLESARPSHTSQYLCASSEWGAGVSTGELFFGEGSRLTVL.

This clone was counted a few times. J is TRBJ1-2 and V is TRBV18; TRBD1 is a possible D gene (5 bases). The CDR3 contains 15 residues. With 0 bases removed from V and 4 bases from J, the gap between germline ends came to 12 bases. Looked up from germline, CDR1 is KGHSH and CDR2 is LQKENI. The DNA of the CDR3 is TGTGCCAGCTCACCACCGGTACCCAGGGCCTATGGCTACACCTTC. This encodes CASSPPVPRAYGYTF.

The genes are TRBV7-2 and TRBJ1-2, with 9 bases matching TRBD1. Unmatched junction bases numbered 7, after V lost 5 bases and J lost 6 bases. The CDR3 is made up of 14 amino acids. From germline, CDR1 is SGHTA and CDR2 FQGNSA. CDR3 DNA sequence: TGTGCCAGCAGCACACACAGGGGGCTCGATGGCTACACCTTC. Protein sequence: CASSTHRGLDGYTF. The complete variable domain, with remaining parts taken from reference TRBV7-2 and TRBJ1-2, reads GAGVSQSPSNKVTEKGKDVELRCDPISGHTALYWYRQSLGQGLEFLIYFQGNSAPDKSGLPSDRFSAERTGGSVSTLTIQRTQQEDSAVYLCASSTHRGLDGYTFGSGTRLTVV.